In its sample, the clone carrying this T cell receptor (beta chain) was seen many times. Its antigen is still unknown. The sample originates from a study of breast tumors, draining lymph nodes, adjacent tissues. Findings and caveats of the study: The lymph node origin of tumor T cells was framed as consistent with a hypothesis, not demonstrated. Compared with lymph nodes, tumors were less diverse; compared with nontumor tissue, more. Compared with basal-like, luminal-like tumors shared significantly more repertoire with nontumor tissue.

CDR1 SGHNT and CDR2 YYREEE come from the germline V gene (reference sequence). Trimming at V came to 0 bases and at J to 2 bases, leaving 0 bases not matched to a gene. The length of the CDR3 is 14 residues. Axillary draining lymph nodes of breast cancer patients supplied the node samples. TCRdb used MiXCR to reprocess the multiplex PCR reads, holding one entry per CDR3 protein. The sample contains roughly 110,000 distinct CDR3 sequences, 30% of which appear only once. J is TRBJ2-7 and V is TRBV5-4; 9 bases fit TRBD2. The sequencing input was axillary lymph node tissue. The receptor's source is a female donor with breast cancer. Some clones in this sample may be carry-over from other donors' samples. This chain's CDR3 is CASSLGTSAYEQYF. The CDR3 DNA reads TGTGCCAGCAGCTTGGGGACTAGCGCCTACGAGCAGTACTTC.